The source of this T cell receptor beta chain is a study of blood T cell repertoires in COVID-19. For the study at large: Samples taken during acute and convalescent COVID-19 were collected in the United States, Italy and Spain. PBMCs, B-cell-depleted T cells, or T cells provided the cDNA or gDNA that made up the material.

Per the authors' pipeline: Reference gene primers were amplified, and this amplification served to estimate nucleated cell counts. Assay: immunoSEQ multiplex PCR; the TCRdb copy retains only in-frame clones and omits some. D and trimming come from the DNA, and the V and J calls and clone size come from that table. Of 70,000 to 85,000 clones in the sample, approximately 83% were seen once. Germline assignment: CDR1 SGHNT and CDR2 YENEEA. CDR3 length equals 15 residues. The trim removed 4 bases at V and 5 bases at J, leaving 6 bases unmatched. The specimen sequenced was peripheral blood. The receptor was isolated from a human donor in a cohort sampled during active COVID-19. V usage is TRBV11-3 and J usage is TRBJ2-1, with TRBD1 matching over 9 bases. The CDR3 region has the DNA TGTGCCAGCAGCTCCCCGGGACAGGGCCACAATGAGCAGTTCTTC. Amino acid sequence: CASSSPGQGHNEQFF. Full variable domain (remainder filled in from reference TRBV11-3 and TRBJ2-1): EAGVVQSPRYKIIEKKQPVAFWCNPISGHNTLYWYLQNLGQGPELLIRYENEEAVDDSQLPKDRFSAERLKGVDSTLKIQPAELGDSAVYLCASSSPGQGHNEQFFGPGTRLTVL.